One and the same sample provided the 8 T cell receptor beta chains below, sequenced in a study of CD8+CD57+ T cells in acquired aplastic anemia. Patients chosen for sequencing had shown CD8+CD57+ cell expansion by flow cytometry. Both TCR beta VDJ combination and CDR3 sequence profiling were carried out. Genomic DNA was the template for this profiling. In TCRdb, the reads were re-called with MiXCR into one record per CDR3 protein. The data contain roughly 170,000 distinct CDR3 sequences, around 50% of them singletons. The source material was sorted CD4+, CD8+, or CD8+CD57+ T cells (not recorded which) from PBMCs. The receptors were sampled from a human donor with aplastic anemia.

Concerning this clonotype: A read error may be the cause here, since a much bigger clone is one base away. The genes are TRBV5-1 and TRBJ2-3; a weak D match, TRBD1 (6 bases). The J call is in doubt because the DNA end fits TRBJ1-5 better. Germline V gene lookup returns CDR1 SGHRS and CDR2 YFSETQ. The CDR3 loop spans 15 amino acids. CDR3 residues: CASSLGQVFTDTQHF. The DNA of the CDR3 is TGCGCCAGCAGCTTGGGACAGGTATTCACAGATACGCAGCATTTT.

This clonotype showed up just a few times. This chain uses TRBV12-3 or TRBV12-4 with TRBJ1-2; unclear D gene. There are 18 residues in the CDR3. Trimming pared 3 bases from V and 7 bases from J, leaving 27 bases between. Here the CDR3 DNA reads TGTGCCAGCAGTTTTTTGGCCGCTCGGAAGCCCGGAGGCTCTGGCTACACCTTC. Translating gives CASSFLAARKPGGSGYTF.

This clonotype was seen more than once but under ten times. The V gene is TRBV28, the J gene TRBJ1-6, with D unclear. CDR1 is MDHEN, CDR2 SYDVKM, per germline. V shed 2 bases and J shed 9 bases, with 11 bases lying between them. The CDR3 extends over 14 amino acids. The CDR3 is CASSLAQLCSPLHF. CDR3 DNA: TGTGCCAGCAGTTTAGCCCAGTTATGTTCACCCCTCCACTTT.

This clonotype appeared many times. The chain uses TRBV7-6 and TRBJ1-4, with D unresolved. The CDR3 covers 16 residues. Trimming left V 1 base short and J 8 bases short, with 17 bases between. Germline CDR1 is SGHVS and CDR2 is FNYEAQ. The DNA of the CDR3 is TGTGCCAGCAGCTTAGGTCCCCCCGGGTTAAGCGAAAAACTGTTTTTT. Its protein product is CASSLGPPGLSEKLFF.

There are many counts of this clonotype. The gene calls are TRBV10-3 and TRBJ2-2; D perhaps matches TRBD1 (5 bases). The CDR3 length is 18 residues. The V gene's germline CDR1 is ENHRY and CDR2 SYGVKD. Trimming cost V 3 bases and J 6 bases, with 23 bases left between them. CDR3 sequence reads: CAISEYRVQGGSPGELFF. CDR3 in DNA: TGTGCCATCAGTGAATATCGAGTCCAGGGCGGCTCCCCCGGGGAGCTGTTTTTT.

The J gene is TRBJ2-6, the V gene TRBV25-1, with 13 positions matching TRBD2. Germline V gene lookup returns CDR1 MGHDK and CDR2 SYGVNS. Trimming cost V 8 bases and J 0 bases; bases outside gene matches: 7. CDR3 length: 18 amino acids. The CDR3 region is CASRTSGGPYSGANVLTF. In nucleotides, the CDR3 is TGTGCCAGCCGGACTAGCGGGGGACCTTACTCTGGGGCCAACGTCCTGACTTTC. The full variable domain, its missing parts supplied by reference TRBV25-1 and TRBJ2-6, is EADIYQTPRYLVIGTGKKITLECSQTMGHDKMYWYQQDPGMELHLIHYSYGVNSTEKGDLSSESTVSRIRTEHFPLTLESARPSHTSQYLCASRTSGGPYSGANVLTFGAGSRLTVL.

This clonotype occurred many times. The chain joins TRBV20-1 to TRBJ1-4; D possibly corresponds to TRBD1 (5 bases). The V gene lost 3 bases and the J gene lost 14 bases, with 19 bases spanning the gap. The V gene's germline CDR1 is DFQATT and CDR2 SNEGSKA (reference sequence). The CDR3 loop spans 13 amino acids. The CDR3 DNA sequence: TGCAGTGCTAGGGCAGGGTTTAATGATGGGCTGTTTTTT. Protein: CSARAGFNDGLFF.

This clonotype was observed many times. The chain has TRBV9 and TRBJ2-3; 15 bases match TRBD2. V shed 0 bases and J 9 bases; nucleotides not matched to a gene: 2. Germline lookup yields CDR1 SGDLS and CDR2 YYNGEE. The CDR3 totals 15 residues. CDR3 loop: CASSVAGTSGGTQYF. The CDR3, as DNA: TGTGCCAGCAGCGTAGCTGGGACTAGCGGGGGGACGCAGTATTTT.